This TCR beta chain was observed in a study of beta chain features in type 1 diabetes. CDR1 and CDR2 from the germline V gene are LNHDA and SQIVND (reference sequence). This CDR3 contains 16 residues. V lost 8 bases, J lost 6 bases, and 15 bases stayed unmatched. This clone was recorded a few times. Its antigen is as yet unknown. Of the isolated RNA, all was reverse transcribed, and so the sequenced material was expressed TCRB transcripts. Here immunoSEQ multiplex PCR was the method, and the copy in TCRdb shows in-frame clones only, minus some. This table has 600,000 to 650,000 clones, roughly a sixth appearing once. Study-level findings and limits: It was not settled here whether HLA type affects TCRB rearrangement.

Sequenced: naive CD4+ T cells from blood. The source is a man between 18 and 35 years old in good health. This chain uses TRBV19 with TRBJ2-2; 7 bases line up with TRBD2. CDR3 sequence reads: CASFFGREWAAGELFF. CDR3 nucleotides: TGTGCCAGTTTCTTTGGGCGGGAGTGGGCCGCCGGGGAGCTGTTTTTT.